Shown below are 30 T cell receptor beta chains from a single sample sequenced in a study of beta chain features in type 1 diabetes. The study reverse transcribed the entire isolated RNA, so it sequenced expressed TCRB transcripts. Using immunoSEQ multiplex PCR, the repertoire was profiled, and TCRdb retains in-frame clones only, with some absent. There are some 410,000 clones in the sample; 9.5% to 12% occur only once, and approximately 0.045% lies in the top ten. Sequencing used naive CD4+ T cells from blood. The receptors come from a woman aged 18-35 years in good health.

The chain uses TRBV10-3 and TRBJ2-1; the match to TRBD1 covers 8 bases. Germline V CDR1 and CDR2: ENHRY, SYGVKD. CDR3 length: 17 residues. V shed 0 bases and J 8 bases; nucleotides not matched to a gene: 12. CDR3 DNA sequence: TGTGCCATCAGTGAGTCGAAGAGACAGGGGTCCTCCCATGAGCAGTTCTTC. Protein product: CAISESKRQGSSHEQFF.

The chain uses TRBV7-2 and TRBJ2-2; no clear D gene. This CDR3 comprises 13 residues. V dropped 3 bases and J dropped 6 bases, with 8 bases sitting between them. Germline CDR1 is SGHTA and CDR2 is FQGNSA. This CDR3 reads CASSFRLAGELFF. The DNA for the CDR3 is TGTGCCAGCAGCTTCCGTCTAGCCGGGGAGCTGTTTTTT.

The rearrangement uses TRBV7-2 and TRBJ2-5; D unresolved. This CDR3 is 14 amino acids long. Deletions cut 5 bases from V and 4 bases from J, with 14 bases between. Germline CDR1 SGHTA, CDR2 FQGNSA. Here the CDR3 reads CASSPRPRAETQYF. The CDR3 DNA follows: TGTGCCAGCAGCCCCCGACCTAGGGCAGAGACCCAGTACTTC.

This clone was observed a few times. This sequence joins TRBV5-7 and TRBJ2-3; D is unresolved. TRBV5-7 carries the ORF label, with uncertain function. The V end lost 6 bases, the J end lost 3 bases, and 11 bases lay between the germline ends. The CDR3 covers 13 residues. This chain's CDR3 is CASKKKVTDTQYF. The CDR3 nucleotides are TGTGCCAGCAAGAAGAAAGTGACAGATACGCAGTATTTT.

Turning to this clone: This may arise from a read error, as a much more abundant clone is one base away. This chain connects TRBV5-4 to TRBJ2-5, with D uncertain. Trimming shortened V by 2 bases and J by 5 bases, and 4 bases separated the two germline ends. Germline CDR1 reads SGHNT; CDR2 reads YYREEE (reference sequence). CDR3 length equals 11 residues. CDR3 in DNA: TGTGCCAGCAGCTTCGGGGAGACCCAGTACTTC. Protein sequence: CASSFGETQYF.

The chain combines TRBV29-1 with TRBJ2-5, with 11 bases identical to TRBD2. This CDR3 region has 15 residues. V lost 4 bases and J lost 1; bases outside the gene matches: 5. Germline CDR1 and CDR2: SQVTM and ANQGSEA. CDR3 nucleotide sequence: TGCAGCGTTGGCCCTAGCGGGAGGTCCCAAGAGACCCAGTACTTC. It codes for CSVGPSGRSQETQYF.

This clone was found a few times. This rearrangement joins TRBV7-8 to TRBJ2-7; D might be TRBD1 (5 bases). V was shortened by 6 bases and J by 10 bases, with 16 bases between the two germline ends. Looked up from germline, CDR1 is SGHVS and CDR2 is FQNEAQ. This CDR3 spans 12 amino acids. The DNA for the CDR3 is TGTGCCAGCAGTGAAGTTCAGGGTTCTCAGTACTTC. Protein sequence: CASSEVQGSQYF.

The chain has TRBV7-9 and TRBJ2-3; 11 bases map to TRBD2. The CDR3 has 14 residues. Trimming took 1 base from V and 6 from J; bases not matched to a gene: 0. Germline CDR1 reads SEHNR; CDR2 reads FQNEAQ (reference sequence). The CDR3 protein is CASSLGTSGDTQYF. In DNA form, the CDR3 reads TGTGCCAGCAGCTTAGGGACTAGCGGGGATACGCAGTATTTT.

This clone was observed a few times. The chain employs TRBV5-1 and TRBJ2-6, with D unresolved. CDR3 length equals 16 residues. V was shortened by 1 base and J by 4 bases, with 12 bases between the two germline ends. In germline, CDR1 is SGHRS, CDR2 YFSETQ. The CDR3 DNA is TGCGCCAGCAGCTTGCCCCCCACGGCCGGGGCCAACGTCCTGACTTTC. This sequence encodes CASSLPPTAGANVLTF.

This clone was seen only a few times. The rearrangement links TRBV7-8 to TRBJ2-5, with TRBD1 matching over 7 bases. From germline, CDR1 is SGHVS and CDR2 FQNEAQ. The length of the CDR3 is 13 residues. V lost 4 bases, J lost 1 base, and 0 bases stayed unmatched. In DNA, the CDR3 is TGTGCCAGCAGCTGGGACAGCCAAGAGACCCAGTACTTC. The encoded protein is CASSWDSQETQYF.

The V and J genes are TRBV18 and TRBJ2-1; D not resolved. The CDR3 covers 15 residues. Trimming shortened V by 1 base and J by 4 bases, and 11 bases separated the two germline ends. The germline CDR1 and CDR2 sequences are KGHSH and LQKENI. The CDR3 reads CASSPLEFGYNEQFF. Written as DNA, the CDR3 is TGTGCCAGCTCACCACTTGAATTCGGGTACAATGAGCAGTTCTTC.

This sequence joins TRBV18 and TRBJ1-5, with 12 bases lining up with TRBD1. Germline V gene lookup returns CDR1 KGHSH and CDR2 LQKENI. Unmatched junction bases numbered 2, after V lost 2 bases and J lost 6 bases. The CDR3 has 15 residues. The CDR3 DNA is TGTGCCAGCTCACCAGGGACAGGGGGCGGTCAGCCCCAGCATTTT. The encoded protein is CASSPGTGGGQPQHF.

The rearrangement joins TRBV9 to TRBJ2-5; TRBD1 is a possible D gene (5 bases). The CDR3 consists of 14 residues. V dropped 0 bases and J dropped 1 base, with 7 bases sitting between them. CDR1 is SGDLS and CDR2 is YYNGEE in the germline V gene. The CDR3 loop is CASSVDRIQETQYF. The DNA of the CDR3 is TGTGCCAGCAGCGTAGACAGGATCCAAGAGACCCAGTACTTC.

V usage is TRBV6-5 and J usage is TRBJ2-7; D remains unclear. Trimming pared 2 bases from V and 7 bases from J, leaving 18 bases between. The germline V gene encodes CDR1 MNHEY and CDR2 SVGAGI. The CDR3 contains 15 residues. This chain's CDR3 is CASSYKLSYSGEQYF. The DNA for the CDR3 is TGTGCCAGCAGTTACAAACTCAGTTATTCGGGTGAGCAGTACTTC.

This clone came up a few times. The chain links TRBV23-1 to TRBJ2-3; tentative D call: TRBD2 (5 bases). TRBV23-1 is placed among ORFs of uncertain function. The length of the CDR3 is 18 residues. V was cut by 3 bases and J by 7 bases, with 26 bases left in between. The CDR3 spells CASSHEPPSQGPSHTQYF. For the CDR3, the DNA is TGCGCCAGCAGTCACGAGCCCCCTAGCCAAGGGCCCTCTCATACGCAGTATTTT.

This clone was recorded a few times. The chain carries TRBV25-1 and TRBJ1-2, with 11 bases identical to TRBD1. Germline V CDR1 and CDR2: MGHDK, SYGVNS. V was clipped by 6 bases and J by 2 bases; unmatched bases: 2. The CDR3 runs to 14 residues. DNA of the CDR3: TGTGCCAGCAGACGGACAGGGGGCAACTATGGCTACACCTTC. Amino acid sequence: CASRRTGGNYGYTF.

The chain employs TRBV10-3 and TRBJ2-7; TRBD1 is a possible D gene (6 bases). CDR1 and CDR2 from the germline V gene are ENHRY and SYGVKD. V dropped 10 bases and J dropped 5 bases, with 18 bases sitting between them. The CDR3 extends over 13 amino acids. The DNA of the CDR3 is TGTGCCACCAGGGGAACAGGGAGCAACGAGCAGTACGTC. Its translation: CATRGTGSNEQYV.

This clone has a single count. The V and J genes are TRBV5-1 and TRBJ2-7, with TRBD1 matching 8 bases. CDR1 SGHRS and CDR2 YFSETQ come from the germline V gene. J was trimmed by 0 bases and V by 0 bases; bases with no gene match: 8. The CDR3 runs 17 residues. This CDR3 reads CASSLAPTGVGSYEQYV. The CDR3 bases are TGCGCCAGCAGCTTGGCCCCGACAGGGGTGGGCTCCTACGAGCAGTACGTC.

The CDR3 reads CASRSSGVAETQYF. DNA of the CDR3: TGTGCCAGCAGGTCCAGCGGGGTCGCGGAGACCCAGTACTTC. This chain joins TRBV6-6 and TRBJ2-5; 7 positions agree with TRBD2. CDR1 is MNHNY and CDR2 is SVGAGI in the germline V gene (reference sequence). The CDR3 has 14 residues. V trimming: 6 bases; J trimming: 5 bases; junction bases outside the gene matches: 9.

This clone turned up a few times. This chain links TRBV7-9 with TRBJ1-2; a weak D match, TRBD1 (5 bases). Trimming took 6 bases from V and 7 from J, leaving 18 bases between them. Looked up from germline, CDR1 is SEHNR and CDR2 is FQNEAQ (reference sequence). The CDR3 extends over 14 amino acids. The CDR3 DNA follows: TGTGCCAGCAGTCTTGGACCAGAGGGGACTGGCTACACCTTC. Protein product: CASSLGPEGTGYTF.

The chain combines TRBV12-5 with TRBJ2-1, with TRBD2 matching 10 bases. CDR3 length equals 15 residues. Trimming at V came to 6 bases and at J to 2 bases, leaving 4 bases not matched to a gene. Germline lookup yields CDR1 LGHNT and CDR2 FRNRAP. The CDR3 DNA follows: TGTGCTAGTGGCCCGGGGACTAGCGCCTACAATGAGCAGTTCTTC. Encoded protein: CASGPGTSAYNEQFF.

V is TRBV4-3 and J is TRBJ2-2, with TRBD2 identical over 9 bases. Per germline, CDR1 LGHNA and CDR2 YSLEER. Trimming cost V 4 bases and J 7 bases; bases outside gene matches: 4. This CDR3 has 14 amino acids. This CDR3 reads CASSRTSAGGELFF. CDR3 nucleotide sequence: TGCGCCAGCAGCCGGACTAGCGCGGGCGGGGAGCTGTTTTTT.

The chain is built from TRBV7-2 and TRBJ1-2; D is unclear. The V gene lost 1 base and the J gene lost 9 bases, with 9 bases spanning the gap. This CDR3 spans 12 amino acids. The germline CDR1 and CDR2 sequences are SGHTA and FQGNSA. The CDR3 nucleotides read TGTGCCAGCAGCTTAGGTGTCGGAAGCTACACCTTC. Translated, it gives CASSLGVGSYTF.

The V gene is TRBV19, the J gene TRBJ2-1; 7 positions agree with TRBD1. This CDR3 comprises 13 residues. V dropped 6 bases and J dropped 3; count of bases not matched to a gene: 2. Per germline, CDR1 LNHDA and CDR2 SQIVND (reference sequence). The CDR3 sequence: CASRGQIYNEQFF. The CDR3 nucleotides are TGTGCCAGTAGGGGACAGATCTACAATGAGCAGTTCTTC. Supplemented by reference TRBV19 and TRBJ2-1, the full variable domain reads DGGITQSPKYLFRKEGQNVTLSCEQNLNHDAMYWYRQDPGQGLRLIYYSQIVNDFQKGDIAEGYSVSREKKESFPLTVTSAQKNPTAFYLCASRGQIYNEQFFGPGTRLTVL.

This clone has a handful of counts. The CDR3 sequence is CASSMGLAGLYEQYV. The CDR3 region has the DNA TGTGCCAGCAGCATGGGACTAGCGGGGTTATACGAGCAGTACGTC. The rearrangement uses TRBV2 and TRBJ2-7, with TRBD2 identical over 13 bases. Losses at the gene ends were 6 bases for V and 4 bases for J; bases not matched to a gene: 6. The CDR3 runs 15 residues. The germline gives CDR1 SNHLY, CDR2 FYNNEI.

The V gene is TRBV29-1, the J gene TRBJ2-5; possibly TRBD2 for D (6 bases). The CDR3 is made up of 12 amino acids. Trimming pared 7 bases from V and 1 base from J, leaving 10 bases between. Germline CDR1 SQVTM, CDR2 ANQGSEA. CDR3 sequence: CSARGFQETQYF. The CDR3 bases are TGCAGCGCCCGGGGGTTCCAAGAGACCCAGTACTTC.

The chain links TRBV29-1 to TRBJ2-3; 7 bases align to TRBD1. V was pared by 3 bases and J by 6 bases, with 6 bases of the junction left unmatched. The CDR3 is 13 amino acids. From germline, CDR1 is SQVTM and CDR2 ANQGSEA. The CDR3 sequence: CSVDRQGWDTQYF. In DNA, the CDR3 is TGCAGCGTTGATCGACAGGGTTGGGATACGCAGTATTTT.

This rearrangement joins TRBV7-8 to TRBJ2-7; D unresolved. The CDR3 consists of 12 residues. Germline V gene data show CDR1 as SGHVS and CDR2 as FQNEAQ. The ends were cut back, 2 bases at V and 4 bases at J, with 6 bases in the middle. DNA for the CDR3: TGTGCCAGCAGCTTACAAGGATACGAGCAGTACGTC. This codes for CASSLQGYEQYV.

This sequence joins TRBV7-8 and TRBJ2-2; D remains ambiguous. This CDR3 contains 16 residues. Germline V lookup: CDR1 SGHVS, CDR2 FQNEAQ. V lost 8 bases to trimming and J lost 6 bases, with 22 bases between them. CDR3 DNA sequence: TGTGCCAGCCTACCGAGGCACACCCCGATCGCCGGGGAGCTGTTTTTT. This translates into CASLPRHTPIAGELFF.

This chain uses TRBV29-1 with TRBJ1-2, with D possibly TRBD1 on 6 matching bases. Germline V gene lookup returns CDR1 SQVTM and CDR2 ANQGSEA. V was shortened by 7 bases and J by 7 bases, with 19 bases between the two germline ends. The CDR3 totals 13 residues. CDR3: CSAGGSLWGGYTF. The CDR3, as DNA: TGCAGCGCCGGGGGCTCCCTCTGGGGTGGCTACACCTTC.